What follows are 2 T cell receptor beta chains derived from one specimen sequenced in a study of T cells in Graves' hyperthyroidism and ophthalmopathy. TCR beta CDR3 regions were amplified from RNA transcripts. The TCR CDR3 was amplified in a first-round RT-PCR using the HTBI primer set. Using its own MiXCR run on the multiplex PCR reads, TCRdb lists one record per CDR3 protein. The sample shows about half a million distinct CDR3 sequences, around a quarter of them seen only once. The sequencing sample was made of blood. These TCRs come from a woman aged 25 to 39 with Graves' ophthalmopathy.

This clonotype was seen repeatedly, ten times or more. This may be a read error: a much more frequent sequence differs by one nucleotide. The chain uses TRBV6-1 and TRBJ1-5; 9 bases line up with TRBD1. Germline V gene data show CDR1 as MNHNS and CDR2 as SASEGT. The CDR3 runs 13 residues. V lost 6 bases to trimming and J lost 5 bases; unmatched junction nucleotides: 2. This CDR3 reads CASRRQGDQPQHF. The DNA for the CDR3 is TGTGCCAGCAGACGACAGGGGGATCAGCCCCAGCATTTT.

This clonotype appeared many times. The V call is TRBV27, the J call TRBJ2-7, with 13 nucleotides matching TRBD2. The CDR3 extends over 14 amino acids. The germline V gene has CDR1 MNHEY and CDR2 SMNVEV (reference sequence). J was trimmed by 7 bases and V by 5 bases; bases with no gene match: 5. The CDR3 reads CASSLLAGGREQYF. CDR3 DNA: TGTGCCAGCAGTCTACTAGCGGGAGGGCGGGAGCAGTACTTC.